Detailed here is one TCR beta chain. Its antigen is unidentified. The V and J ends lost 3 bases and 8 bases respectively, with 14 bases between them. The CDR3 length is 14 residues. This record belongs to a study of blood T cells in healthy people across ages. Study-level results: TCR beta diversity per million T cells fell roughly linearly with age.

Combining a sample-barcoded 5' primer with a J-beta primer mix, a second PCR ran for roughly 7 to 12 cycles. Each cDNA molecule, via a template-switch adaptor with 12 random nucleotides, was tagged. Each CDR3 protein gets one entry after TCRdb re-called the 5' RACE reads with MiXCR. The sample lists 890,000 or so distinct CDR3 sequences, 62% occurring once. This TCR was sampled from a man in his thirties or forties in good health. The chain carries TRBV12-3 or TRBV12-4 and TRBJ2-4; D is uncertain. The specimen sequenced was blood. CDR3: CASSFGSPNDIQYF. The DNA of the CDR3 is TGTGCCAGCAGTTTCGGGTCCCCGAACGACATTCAGTACTTC.